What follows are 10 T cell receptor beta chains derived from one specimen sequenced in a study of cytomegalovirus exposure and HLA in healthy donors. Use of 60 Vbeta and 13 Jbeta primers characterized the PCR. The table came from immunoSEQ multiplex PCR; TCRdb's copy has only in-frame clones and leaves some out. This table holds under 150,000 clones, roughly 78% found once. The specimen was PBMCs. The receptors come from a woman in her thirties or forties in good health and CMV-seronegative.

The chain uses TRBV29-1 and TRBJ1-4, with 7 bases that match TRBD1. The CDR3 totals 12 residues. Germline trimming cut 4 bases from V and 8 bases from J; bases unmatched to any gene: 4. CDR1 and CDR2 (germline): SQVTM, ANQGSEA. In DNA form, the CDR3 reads TGCAGCGTTGCAGGGGGAAGCGAAAAACTGTTTTTT. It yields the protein CSVAGGSEKLFF. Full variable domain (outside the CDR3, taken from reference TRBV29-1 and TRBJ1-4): SAVISQKPSRDICQRGTSLTIQCQVDSQVTMMFWYRQQPGQSLTLIATANQGSEATYESGFVIDKFPISRPNLTFSTLTVSNMSPEDSSIYLCSVAGGSEKLFFGSGTQLSVL.

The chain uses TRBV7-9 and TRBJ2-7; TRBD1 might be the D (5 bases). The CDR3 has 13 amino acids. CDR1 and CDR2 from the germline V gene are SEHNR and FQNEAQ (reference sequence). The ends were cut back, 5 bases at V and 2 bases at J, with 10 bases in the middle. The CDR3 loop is CASSVDRAYEQYF. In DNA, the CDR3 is TGTGCCAGCAGCGTCGACAGAGCCTACGAGCAGTACTTC.

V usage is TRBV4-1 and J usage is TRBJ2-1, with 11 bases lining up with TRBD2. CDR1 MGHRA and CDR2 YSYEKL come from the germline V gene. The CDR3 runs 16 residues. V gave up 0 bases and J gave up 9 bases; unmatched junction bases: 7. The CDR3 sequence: CASSQDSTSGNVEQFF. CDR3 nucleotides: TGCGCCAGCAGCCAAGACTCGACTAGCGGGAACGTTGAGCAGTTCTTC.

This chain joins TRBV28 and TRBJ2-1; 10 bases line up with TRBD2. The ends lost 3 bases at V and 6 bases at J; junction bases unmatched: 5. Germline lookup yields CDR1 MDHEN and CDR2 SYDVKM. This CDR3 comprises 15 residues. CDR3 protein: CASSLSSGRFNEQFF. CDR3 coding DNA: TGTGCCAGCAGTTTGAGTAGCGGGAGGTTCAATGAGCAGTTCTTC. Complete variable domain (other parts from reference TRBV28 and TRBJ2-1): DVKVTQSSRYLVKRTGEKVFLECVQDMDHENMFWYRQDPGLGLRLIYFSYDVKMKEKGDIPEGYSVSREKKERFSLILESASTNQTSMYLCASSLSSGRFNEQFFGPGTRLTVL.

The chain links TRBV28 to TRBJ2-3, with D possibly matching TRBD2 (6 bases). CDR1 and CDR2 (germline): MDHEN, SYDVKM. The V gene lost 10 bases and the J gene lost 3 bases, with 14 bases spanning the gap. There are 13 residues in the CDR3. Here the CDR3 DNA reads TGTGCCACCACGGGAGCAGGGACAGATACGCAGTATTTT. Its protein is CATTGAGTDTQYF.

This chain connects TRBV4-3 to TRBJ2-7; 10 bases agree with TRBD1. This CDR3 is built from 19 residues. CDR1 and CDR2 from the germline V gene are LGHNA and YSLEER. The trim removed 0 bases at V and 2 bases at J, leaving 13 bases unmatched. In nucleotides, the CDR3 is TGCGCCAGCAGCCAAGAAGAGGACAGGGGGTCATTGCTCGCCTACGAGCAGTACTTC. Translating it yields CASSQEEDRGSLLAYEQYF.

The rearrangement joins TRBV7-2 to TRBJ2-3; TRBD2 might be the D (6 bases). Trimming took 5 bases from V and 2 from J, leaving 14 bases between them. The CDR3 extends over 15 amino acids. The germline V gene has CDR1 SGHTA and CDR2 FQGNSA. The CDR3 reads CASSLRLAFTDTQYF. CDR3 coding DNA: TGTGCCAGCAGCCTCCGGCTAGCGTTCACAGATACGCAGTATTTT.

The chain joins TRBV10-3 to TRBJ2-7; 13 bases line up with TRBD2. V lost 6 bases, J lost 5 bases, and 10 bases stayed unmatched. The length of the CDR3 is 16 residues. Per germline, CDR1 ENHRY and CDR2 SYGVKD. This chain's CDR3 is CAIREGGLAGPHEQYF. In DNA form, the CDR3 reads TGTGCCATCAGAGAAGGGGGACTAGCGGGGCCCCACGAGCAGTACTTC.

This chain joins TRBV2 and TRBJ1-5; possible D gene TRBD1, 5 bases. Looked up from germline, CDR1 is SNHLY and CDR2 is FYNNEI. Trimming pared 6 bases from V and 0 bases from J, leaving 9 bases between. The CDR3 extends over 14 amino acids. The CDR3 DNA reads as TGTGCCAGCAGCCGACAGACTAGCAATCAGCCCCAGCATTTT. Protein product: CASSRQTSNQPQHF.

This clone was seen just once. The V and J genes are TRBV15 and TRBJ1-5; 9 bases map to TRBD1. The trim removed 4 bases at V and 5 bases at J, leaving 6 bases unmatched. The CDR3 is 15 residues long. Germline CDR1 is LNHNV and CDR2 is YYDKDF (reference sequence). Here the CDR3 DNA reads TGTGCCACCAGCAAAGGACAGGGGCAGCATCAGCCCCAGCATTTT. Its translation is CATSKGQGQHQPQHF.